This record concerns one T cell receptor beta chain sequence. These data are taken from a study of metastatic and nonmetastatic thyroid tumors. There are 14 residues in the CDR3. Trimming took 7 bases from V and 0 from J; bases not matched to a gene: 5. In germline, CDR1 is SGHAT, CDR2 FQNNGV. All patients were treatment-naive before thyroid surgery. Using MiXCR, TCRdb re-called clones from the PCR reads. The sample records about 6,000 clones, approximately 30% being singletons. This clonotype was obtained from a female donor with papillary thyroid cancer or a benign thyroid nodule (not recorded which). Some clones in this sample may be carry-over from other donors' samples. The chain recombines TRBV11-2 with TRBJ1-1; 7 positions agree with TRBD1. Sequencing used adjacent normal tissue. CDR3 DNA: TGTGCCAGCAAATCCACAGGGGTGAACACTGAAGCTTTCTTT. Encoded protein: CASKSTGVNTEAFF.